A single sample is the source of the 19 T cell receptor beta chains below, sequenced in a study of beta chain features in type 1 diabetes (dated by TCRdb to 2016 to 2019). Library preparation employed the immunoSEQ multiplex PCR assay. The entire isolated RNA was reverse transcribed using the High Capacity cDNA Reverse Transcription Kit, and thus expressed TCRB transcripts were sequenced. Sourced from immuneACCESS, this table was stored by TCRdb with only in-frame sequences that have V and J called. A share of the clones is absent; for the studies checked, an unresolved V gene accounts for under half, and the remainder has no known explanation. Recorded for this sample are over 500,000 clones; roughly a sixth of them occurred a single time. The ten largest clones capture more than 0.08% of the sample. Specimen: naive CD4+ T cells from blood. This sample's cell subset or site label indicates: true naive CD4+ T cells. All receptors derive from a man aged 18 to 35 in good health.

The table lists this clone with a few counts. The chain combines TRBV7-9 with TRBJ1-4; TRBD1 matches at 8 bases. This CDR3 comprises 16 residues. V was pared by 3 bases and J by 2 bases, with 5 bases of the junction left unmatched. CDR1 is SEHNR, CDR2 FQNEAQ, per germline (reference sequence). CDR3 sequence reads: CASSLPGGQTNEKLFF. The DNA for the CDR3 is TGTGCCAGCAGCTTGCCAGGGGGCCAGACTAATGAAAAACTGTTTTTT.

The table lists this clone with a few counts. This sequence joins TRBV14 and TRBJ1-5; no firm D call. CDR1 is SGHDN and CDR2 is FVKESK in the germline V gene. V was clipped by 1 base and J by 7 bases, with 5 bases between them. CDR3 length: 12 residues. CDR3 coding DNA: TGTGCCAGCAGCCAAGTGGGCCAGCCCCAGCATTTT. Protein: CASSQVGQPQHF.

This chain joins TRBV7-3 and TRBJ2-1, with 7 positions matching TRBD1. The CDR3 sequence is 14 residues long. The germline V gene has CDR1 SGHTA and CDR2 FQGTGA. The ends lost 3 bases at V and 6 bases at J; junction bases unmatched: 5. This CDR3 reads CASSFADRSNEQFF. The DNA for the CDR3 is TGTGCCAGCAGCTTTGCGGACAGGTCCAATGAGCAGTTCTTC.

This clone was counted between two and nine times. This chain uses TRBV19 with TRBJ2-5, with 7 bases matching TRBD1. CDR1 LNHDA and CDR2 SQIVND come from the germline V gene (reference sequence). The CDR3 covers 14 residues. J was trimmed by 4 bases and V by 5 bases; bases with no gene match: 7. Written as DNA, the CDR3 is TGTGCCAGTAGTTTCCGGACAGGTCCAGAGACCCAGTACTTC. Its protein is CASSFRTGPETQYF.

The chain combines TRBV28 with TRBJ1-1, with a weak D call TRBD1 (6 bases). V lost 1 base and J 10 bases, leaving 10 bases between the germline ends. The germline V gene has CDR1 MDHEN and CDR2 SYDVKM. CDR3 length equals 12 residues. CDR3 nucleotides: TGTGCCAGCAGTTTATCGGGGGCACGAGCTTTCTTT. Translating it yields CASSLSGARAFF.

V is TRBV18 and J is TRBJ2-6; D is possibly TRBD1 (6 bases). V was cut by 4 bases and J by 0 bases, with 16 bases left in between. Looked up from germline, CDR1 is KGHSH and CDR2 is LQKENI. CDR3 length equals 18 residues. For the CDR3, the DNA is TGTGCCAGCTCACTTATCGGGACACGGGGCTCTGGGGCCAACGTCCTGACTTTC. Its protein is CASSLIGTRGSGANVLTF.

The chain links TRBV6-5 to TRBJ1-2; D uncertain. CDR1 is MNHEY, CDR2 SVGAGI, per germline. V was cut by 2 bases and J by 6 bases, with 13 bases left in between. CDR3 length equals 14 residues. This chain's CDR3 is CASSYDTSANGYTF. CDR3 in DNA: TGTGCCAGCAGTTACGATACCTCTGCTAATGGCTACACCTTC.

In this sample, this clone turned up a few times. The chain recombines TRBV28 with TRBJ1-1, with 7 bases that match TRBD1. V shed 7 bases, J shed 5 bases, and the junction held 7 bases outside the gene matches. The V gene's germline CDR1 is MDHEN and CDR2 SYDVKM. CDR3 length: 13 amino acids. The CDR3 protein is CASIGGGGTEAFF. CDR3 nucleotide sequence: TGTGCCAGCATAGGGGGCGGTGGTACTGAAGCTTTCTTT.

This clone occurred a few times. The chain carries TRBV7-2 and TRBJ1-5; D gene ambiguous. The V end was cut by 3 bases, the J end by 0 bases, with 6 bases between. CDR3 length: 14 amino acids. CDR1 SGHTA and CDR2 FQGNSA come from the germline V gene. Written as DNA, the CDR3 is TGTGCCAGCAGCTTTATGCATAGCAATCAGCCCCAGCATTTT. Translating gives CASSFMHSNQPQHF. Supplemented by reference TRBV7-2 and TRBJ1-5, the full variable domain reads GAGVSQSPSNKVTEKGKDVELRCDPISGHTALYWYRQSLGQGLEFLIYFQGNSAPDKSGLPSDRFSAERTGGSVSTLTIQRTQQEDSAVYLCASSFMHSNQPQHFGDGTRLSIL.

In nucleotides, the CDR3 is TGTGCCTGGAGTCCCCTGGGGACAGGGGGACAGCCCCAGCATTTT. Protein sequence: CAWSPLGTGGQPQHF. This rearrangement joins TRBV30 to TRBJ1-5; TRBD1 agrees at 11 bases. Germline V gene lookup returns CDR1 GTSNPN and CDR2 SVGIG (reference sequence). This CDR3 has 15 amino acids. Unmatched junction bases numbered 7, after V lost 2 bases and J lost 7 bases.

The V and J genes are TRBV7-9 and TRBJ1-2; TRBD1 might be the D (5 bases). Germline V gene lookup returns CDR1 SEHNR and CDR2 FQNEAQ (reference sequence). This CDR3 has 14 residues. The V gene lost 2 bases and the J gene lost 7 bases, with 14 bases spanning the gap. Here the CDR3 DNA reads TGTGCCAGCAGCTTACAGGGAGGAGGTCCTGGCTACACCTTC. Amino acid sequence: CASSLQGGGPGYTF.

This clone was counted a few times. The genes are TRBV10-3 and TRBJ2-2; D uncertain. V was cut by 4 bases and J by 5 bases, with 17 bases left in between. CDR3 size: 16 residues. Germline V lookup: CDR1 ENHRY, CDR2 SYGVKD. As DNA, the CDR3 is TGTGCCATCAGTGCTAACTCGGACGGGCTGACCGGGGAGCTGTTTTTT. Residues: CAISANSDGLTGELFF.

J is TRBJ2-7 and V is TRBV18, with 7 bases fitting TRBD1. Trimming cost V 2 bases and J 0 bases; bases outside gene matches: 4. Germline loops: CDR1 KGHSH, CDR2 LQKENI. The CDR3 is 15 residues long. The CDR3 coding sequence is TGTGCCAGCTCACCAGGACAGGTCGGCTCCTACGAGCAGTACTTC. It yields the protein CASSPGQVGSYEQYF.

This clone was seen only a few times. The rearrangement joins TRBV7-9 to TRBJ1-1, with D perhaps matching TRBD1 (6 bases). The germline V and J ends were trimmed by 5 bases and 5 bases, with 12 bases remaining between them. This CDR3 is 13 amino acids long. Per germline, CDR1 SEHNR and CDR2 FQNEAQ (reference sequence). CDR3 in DNA: TGTGCCAGCAGCCCTACCCAGGGGACTGAAGCTTTCTTT. Translation: CASSPTQGTEAFF. Looking up the rest from reference TRBV7-9 and TRBJ1-1 gives the full variable domain: DTGVSQNPRHKITKRGQNVTFRCDPISEHNRLYWYRQTLGQGPEFLTYFQNEAQLEKSRLLSDRFSAERPKGSFSTLEIQRTEQGDSAMYLCASSPTQGTEAFFGQGTRLTVV.

The sample holds a few counts of this clone. The chain employs TRBV29-1 and TRBJ2-3; D possibly matches TRBD1 or TRBD2 (6 bases each). Germline lookup yields CDR1 SQVTM and CDR2 ANQGSEA. The CDR3 contains 14 residues. The V and J ends lost 7 bases and 6 bases respectively, with 20 bases between them. CDR3 coding DNA: TGCAGCGGCCGTAGAGGGGGGTCCGGGGATACGCAGTATTTT. It encodes CSGRRGGSGDTQYF.

This clone has just a few counts. The chain links TRBV5-1 to TRBJ2-7; D may be TRBD1 (7 bases). Germline CDR1 SGHRS, CDR2 YFSETQ. Between the trimmed V and J ends, which lost 0 bases and 1 base, there was a span of 17 bases. The CDR3 contains 17 residues. The CDR3 coding sequence is TGCGCCAGCAGCTTGGCTTGGACAGGAGGGATTTCCTACGAGCAGTACTTC. Translated, it gives CASSLAWTGGISYEQYF.

The chain joins TRBV28 to TRBJ2-3; no firm D call. The CDR3 has 14 amino acids. Trimming removed 5 bases from V and 0 bases from J, with 9 bases in between. The germline V gene has CDR1 MDHEN and CDR2 SYDVKM. CDR3 in DNA: TGTGCCAGCAGTAGAGGATGGAGCACAGATACGCAGTATTTT. It is translated as CASSRGWSTDTQYF.

This clone was seen a handful of times. The rearrangement links TRBV4-2 to TRBJ1-1, with a possible D match to TRBD1 (6 bases). Germline loops: CDR1 LGHNA, CDR2 YNFKEQ. Deletions cut 4 bases from V and 1 base from J, with 13 bases between. The CDR3 spans 15 residues. CDR3 DNA: TGTGCCAGCAGCCCTACCGGGACACCGAACACTGAAGCTTTCTTT. Translation gives CASSPTGTPNTEAFF.

The CDR3 DNA follows: TGTGCCAGCAGCTTAACTAGGCCCCCCGAAGAGACCCAGTACTTC. Encoded protein: CASSLTRPPEETQYF. V is TRBV7-3 and J is TRBJ2-5; no firm D call. Germline CDR1 reads SGHTA; CDR2 reads FQGTGA. The V end lost 0 bases, the J end lost 3 bases, and 11 bases lay between the germline ends. This CDR3 has 15 amino acids.